The clone carrying this T cell receptor (beta chain) was picked up many times. Antigen unknown. The sample comes from a study of T cells in Graves' hyperthyroidism and ophthalmopathy. Study-level findings and limits: Blood samples included most of the expanded thyroid clonotypes exceeding 0.001. Ophthalmopathy and stable hyperthyroidism were told apart by a 13 V-J model.

For the diagnoses, clinical symptoms, serum thyroxine and TRAb, thyroid ultrasound and orbital computed tomography were used. TCR beta CDR3 region amplification was performed from RNA transcripts. Primed by the HTBI set, a first-round RT-PCR was run on the TCR CDR3. TCRdb used MiXCR to reprocess the multiplex PCR reads, holding one entry per CDR3 protein. This table holds more than 100,000 distinct CDR3 sequences, around 50% found once. This receptor was taken from a man between 35 and 55 years old with Graves' hyperthyroidism. The sequenced material came from blood.

The CDR3 sequence is CASSLGTKLFF. The CDR3, as DNA: TGTGCCAGCAGTTTAGGTACAAAACTGTTTTTT. This sequence joins TRBV12-3 or TRBV12-4 and TRBJ1-4; D unclear. This CDR3 contains 11 residues. V gave up 1 base and J gave up 10 bases, with 4 bases separating them.